Reported below is one T cell receptor beta chain. Its antigen is unknown. The table came from immunoSEQ multiplex PCR; TCRdb's copy has only in-frame clones and leaves some out. The sample has under 70,000 clones, roughly 81% seen once. Culturing for nine to ten days preceded CD4+ T cell isolation. Each participant was given two doses of one vaccine (BNT162b2 or mRNA-1273). The data belong to a study of vaccination effects on CD4 cells after COVID-19. Background on the study: Relative to the second dose, post-vaccine samples were obtained a median of 72 days later. Study conclusions and caveats: Marked clonal contraction was seen late after vaccination (in both infection- and vaccine-induced clones). Limitations: small convalescent group and missing early post-infection timepoints.

V lost 8 bases and J 8 bases, leaving 6 bases between the germline ends. The CDR3 is 10 amino acids. CDR1 is KGHSH, CDR2 LQKENI, per germline. The V call is TRBV18, the J call TRBJ1-4, with D hard to call. This receptor was obtained from a human donor who received a COVID-19 vaccine. The starting material was CD4+ T cells from PBMCs cultured without peptide, obtained after COVID-19 vaccination. The CDR3 DNA reads TGTGCCAGCACCCGGGAAAAACTGTTTTTT. Encoded protein: CASTREKLFF. Full variable domain (outside the CDR3, taken from reference TRBV18 and TRBJ1-4): NAGVMQNPRHLVRRRGQEARLRCSPMKGHSHVYWYRQLPEEGLKFMVYLQKENIIDESGMPKERFSAEFPKEGPSILRIQQVVRGDSAAYFCASTREKLFFGSGTQLSVL.